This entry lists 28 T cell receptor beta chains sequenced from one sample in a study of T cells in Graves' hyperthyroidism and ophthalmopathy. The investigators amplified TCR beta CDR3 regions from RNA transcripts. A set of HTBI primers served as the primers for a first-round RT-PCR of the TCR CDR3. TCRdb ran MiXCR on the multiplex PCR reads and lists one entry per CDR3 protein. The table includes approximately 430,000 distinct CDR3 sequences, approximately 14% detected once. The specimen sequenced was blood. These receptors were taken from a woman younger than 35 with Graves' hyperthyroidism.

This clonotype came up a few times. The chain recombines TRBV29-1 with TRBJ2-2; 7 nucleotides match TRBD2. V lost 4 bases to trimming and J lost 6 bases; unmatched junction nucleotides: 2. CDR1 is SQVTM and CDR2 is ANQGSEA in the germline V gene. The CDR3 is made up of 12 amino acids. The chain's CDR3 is CSVGGRAGELFF. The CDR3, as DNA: TGCAGCGTTGGGGGGAGGGCCGGGGAGCTGTTTTTT.

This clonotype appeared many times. As DNA, the CDR3 is TGTGCCAGCAGTGAAAACAGGGCTGGAAACACCATATATTTT. Residues: CASSENRAGNTIYF. The rearrangement links TRBV2 to TRBJ1-3; perhaps TRBD1 as D (6 bases). CDR3 length equals 14 residues. Trimming removed 2 bases from V and 2 bases from J, with 7 bases in between. CDR1 is SNHLY, CDR2 FYNNEI, per germline.

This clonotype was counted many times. CDR3 DNA sequence: TGCAGTGCTAGAGTCCCCCCAGGTGCTAGCGGGGGGTCCTACAGCTCCTACGAGCAGTACTTC. It specifies CSARVPPGASGGSYSSYEQYF. The chain joins TRBV20-1 to TRBJ2-7; TRBD2 matches at 11 bases. The CDR3 is made up of 21 amino acids. With 1 base clipped from V and 0 bases from J, the junction kept 20 bases outside the gene matches. The germline gives CDR1 DFQATT, CDR2 SNEGSKA (reference sequence).

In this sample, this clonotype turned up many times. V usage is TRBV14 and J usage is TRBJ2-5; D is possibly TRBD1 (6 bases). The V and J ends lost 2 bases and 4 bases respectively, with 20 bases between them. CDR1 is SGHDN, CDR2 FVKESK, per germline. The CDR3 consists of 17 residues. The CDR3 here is CASSQLTGTQRGETQYF. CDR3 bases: TGTGCCAGCAGCCAATTGACCGGGACACAAAGGGGAGAGACCCAGTACTTC.

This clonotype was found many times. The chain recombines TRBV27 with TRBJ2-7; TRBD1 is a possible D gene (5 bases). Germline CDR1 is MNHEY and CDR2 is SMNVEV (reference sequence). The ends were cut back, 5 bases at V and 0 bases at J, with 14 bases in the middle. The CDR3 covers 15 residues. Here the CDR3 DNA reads TGTGCCAGCAGTCCTCTTTCCAGGGCCTCCTACGAGCAGTACTTC. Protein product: CASSPLSRASYEQYF.

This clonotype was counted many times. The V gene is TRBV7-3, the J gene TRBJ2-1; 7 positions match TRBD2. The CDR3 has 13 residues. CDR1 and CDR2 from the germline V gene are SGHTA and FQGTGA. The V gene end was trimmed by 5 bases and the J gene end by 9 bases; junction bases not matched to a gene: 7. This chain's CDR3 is CASSGTAGVEQFF. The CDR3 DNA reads TGTGCCAGCAGCGGAACCGCGGGAGTTGAGCAGTTCTTC. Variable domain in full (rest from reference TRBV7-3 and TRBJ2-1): GAGVSQTPSNKVTEKGKYVELRCDPISGHTALYWYRQSLGQGPEFLIYFQGTGAADDSGLPNDRFFAVRPEGSVSTLKIQRTERGDSAVYLCASSGTAGVEQFFGPGTRLTVL.

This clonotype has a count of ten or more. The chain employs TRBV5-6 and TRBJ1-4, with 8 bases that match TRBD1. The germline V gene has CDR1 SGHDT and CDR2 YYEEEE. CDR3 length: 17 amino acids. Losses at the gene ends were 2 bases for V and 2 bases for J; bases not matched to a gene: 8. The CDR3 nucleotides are TGTGCCAGCAGCTTATTCGGGACAGGCTCGACTAATGAAAAACTGTTTTTT. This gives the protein CASSLFGTGSTNEKLFF.

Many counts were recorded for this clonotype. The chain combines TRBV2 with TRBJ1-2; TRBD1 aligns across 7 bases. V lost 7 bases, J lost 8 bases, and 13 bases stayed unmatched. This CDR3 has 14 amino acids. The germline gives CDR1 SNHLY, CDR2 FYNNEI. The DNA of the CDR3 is TGTGCCAGCATCCGCAAACAGGGGCCAGAGGGCTACACCTTC. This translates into CASIRKQGPEGYTF. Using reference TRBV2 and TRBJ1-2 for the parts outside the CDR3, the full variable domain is EPEVTQTPSHQVTQMGQEVILRCVPISNHLYFYWYRQILGQKVEFLVSFYNNEISEKSEIFDDQFSVERPDGSNFTLKIRSTKLEDSAMYFCASIRKQGPEGYTFGSGTRLTVV.

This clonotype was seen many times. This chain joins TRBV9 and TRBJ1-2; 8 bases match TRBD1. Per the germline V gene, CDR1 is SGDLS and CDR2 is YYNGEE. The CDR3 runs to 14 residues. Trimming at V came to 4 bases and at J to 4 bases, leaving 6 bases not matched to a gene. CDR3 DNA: TGTGCCAGCAGCCCCTGGACAGGGCGCTATGGCTACACCTTC. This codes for CASSPWTGRYGYTF.

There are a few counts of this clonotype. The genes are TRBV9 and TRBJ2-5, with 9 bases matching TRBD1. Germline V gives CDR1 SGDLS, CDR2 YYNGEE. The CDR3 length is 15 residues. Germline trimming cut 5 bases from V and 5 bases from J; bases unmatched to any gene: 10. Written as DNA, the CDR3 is TGTGCCAGCAGTGAAGGACAGGGGATTTCGGAGACCCAGTACTTC. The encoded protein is CASSEGQGISETQYF.

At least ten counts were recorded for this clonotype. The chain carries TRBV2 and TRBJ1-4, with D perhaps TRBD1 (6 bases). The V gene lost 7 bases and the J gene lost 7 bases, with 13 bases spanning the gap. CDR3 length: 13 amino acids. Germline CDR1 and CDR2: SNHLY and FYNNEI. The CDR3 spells CASKGQRGEKLFF. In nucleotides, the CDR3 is TGTGCCAGCAAGGGACAAAGGGGTGAAAAACTGTTTTTT.

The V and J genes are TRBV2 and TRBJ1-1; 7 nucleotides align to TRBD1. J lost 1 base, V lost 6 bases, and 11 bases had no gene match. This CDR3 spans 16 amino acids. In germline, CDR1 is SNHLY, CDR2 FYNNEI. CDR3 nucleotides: TGTGCCAGCAGGACAGGGTCTGGCATGGAGAACACTGAAGCTTTCTTT. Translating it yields CASRTGSGMENTEAFF.

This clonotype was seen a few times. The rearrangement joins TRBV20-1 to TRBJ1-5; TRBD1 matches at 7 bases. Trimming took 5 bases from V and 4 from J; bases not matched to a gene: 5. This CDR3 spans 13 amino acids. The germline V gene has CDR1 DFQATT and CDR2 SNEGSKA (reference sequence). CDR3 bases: TGCAGTGCTCAGGGGGGGTTAAATCAGCCCCAGCATTTT. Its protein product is CSAQGGLNQPQHF.

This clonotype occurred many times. The CDR3: CASSGRGERPQHF. DNA for the CDR3: TGTGCCAGCAGTGGGAGGGGAGAACGGCCCCAGCATTTT. V is TRBV2 and J is TRBJ1-5, with D maybe TRBD1 (5 bases). V was pared by 4 bases and J by 9 bases, with 13 bases between. The CDR3 has 13 amino acids. CDR1 is SNHLY and CDR2 is FYNNEI in the germline V gene.

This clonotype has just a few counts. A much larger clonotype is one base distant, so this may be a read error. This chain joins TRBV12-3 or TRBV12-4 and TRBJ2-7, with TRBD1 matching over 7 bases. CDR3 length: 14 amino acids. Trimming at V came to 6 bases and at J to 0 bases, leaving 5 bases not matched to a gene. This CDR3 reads CASRVDRDSYEQYF. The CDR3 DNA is TGTGCCAGCAGGGTTGACAGGGACTCCTACGAGCAGTACTTC.

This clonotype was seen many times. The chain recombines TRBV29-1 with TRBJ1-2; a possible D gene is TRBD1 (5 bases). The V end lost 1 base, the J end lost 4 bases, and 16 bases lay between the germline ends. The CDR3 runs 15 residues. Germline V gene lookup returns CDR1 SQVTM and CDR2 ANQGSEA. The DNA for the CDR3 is TGCAGCGTTGAAGGGTTGGCGTACGGGACCTATGGCTACACCTTC. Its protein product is CSVEGLAYGTYGYTF.

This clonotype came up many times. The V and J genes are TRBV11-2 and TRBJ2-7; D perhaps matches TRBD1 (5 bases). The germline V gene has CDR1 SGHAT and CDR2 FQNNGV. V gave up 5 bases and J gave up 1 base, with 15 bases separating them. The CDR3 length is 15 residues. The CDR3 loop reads CASSESRVESYEQYF. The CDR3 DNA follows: TGTGCCAGCAGCGAATCCAGGGTTGAGTCCTACGAGCAGTACTTC.

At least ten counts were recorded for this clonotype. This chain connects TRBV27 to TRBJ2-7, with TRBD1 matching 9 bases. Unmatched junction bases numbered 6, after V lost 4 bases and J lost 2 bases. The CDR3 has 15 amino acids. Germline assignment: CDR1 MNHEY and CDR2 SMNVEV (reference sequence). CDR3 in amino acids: CASSSVRDRAYEQYF. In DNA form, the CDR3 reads TGTGCCAGCAGTTCGGTCCGGGACAGGGCCTACGAGCAGTACTTC.

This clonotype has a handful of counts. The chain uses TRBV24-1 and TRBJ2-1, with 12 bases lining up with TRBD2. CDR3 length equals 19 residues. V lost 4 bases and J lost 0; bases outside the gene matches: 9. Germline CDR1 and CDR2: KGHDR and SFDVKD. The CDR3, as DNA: TGTGCCACCAGTGACCGTCCGGGACTAGCGGGCAGCTCCTACAATGAGCAGTTCTTC. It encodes CATSDRPGLAGSSYNEQFF.

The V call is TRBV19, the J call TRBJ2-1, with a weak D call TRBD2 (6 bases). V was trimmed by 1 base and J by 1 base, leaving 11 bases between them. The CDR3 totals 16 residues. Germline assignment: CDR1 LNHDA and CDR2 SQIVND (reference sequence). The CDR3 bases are TGTGCCAGTAGTATAGGGGCTAGCGTGTCCTACAATGAGCAGTTCTTC. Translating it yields CASSIGASVSYNEQFF.

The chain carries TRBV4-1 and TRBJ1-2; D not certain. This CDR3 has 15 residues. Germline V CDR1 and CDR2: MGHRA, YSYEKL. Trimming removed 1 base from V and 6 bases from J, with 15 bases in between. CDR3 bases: TGCGCCAGCAGCCAAGGCCCCCGACAACCCGATGGCTACACCTTC. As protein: CASSQGPRQPDGYTF.

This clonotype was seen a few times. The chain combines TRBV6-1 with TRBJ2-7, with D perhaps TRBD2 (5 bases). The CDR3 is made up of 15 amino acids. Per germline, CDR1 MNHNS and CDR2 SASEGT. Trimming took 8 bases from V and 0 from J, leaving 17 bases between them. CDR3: CASGSGPGFSYEQYF. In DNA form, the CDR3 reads TGTGCCAGCGGTTCCGGACCGGGATTCTCCTACGAGCAGTACTTC.

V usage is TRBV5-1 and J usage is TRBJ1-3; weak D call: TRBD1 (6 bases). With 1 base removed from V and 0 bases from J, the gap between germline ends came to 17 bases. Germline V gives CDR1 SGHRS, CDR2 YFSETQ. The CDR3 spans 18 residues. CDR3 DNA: TGCGCCAGCAGCTTGAGGGGGGCAGGGTTCCTCTCTGGAAACACCATATATTTT. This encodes CASSLRGAGFLSGNTIYF.

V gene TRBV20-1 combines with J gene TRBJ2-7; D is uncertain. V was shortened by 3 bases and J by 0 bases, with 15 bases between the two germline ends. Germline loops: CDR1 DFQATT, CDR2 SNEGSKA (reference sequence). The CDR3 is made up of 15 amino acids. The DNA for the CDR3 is TGCAGTGCTAGTGGCCAGCTTACGAGCTCCTACGAGCAGTACTTC. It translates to CSASGQLTSSYEQYF.

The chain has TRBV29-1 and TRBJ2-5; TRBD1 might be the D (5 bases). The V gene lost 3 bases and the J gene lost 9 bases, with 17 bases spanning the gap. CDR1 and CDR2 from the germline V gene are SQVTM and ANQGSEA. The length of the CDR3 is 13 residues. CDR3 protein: CSVELQAPRAQYF. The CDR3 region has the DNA TGCAGCGTTGAGCTACAGGCGCCTCGTGCCCAGTACTTC. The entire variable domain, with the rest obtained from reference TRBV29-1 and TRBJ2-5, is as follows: SAVISQKPSRDICQRGTSLTIQCQVDSQVTMMFWYRQQPGQSLTLIATANQGSEATYESGFVIDKFPISRPNLTFSTLTVSNMSPEDSSIYLCSVELQAPRAQYFGPGTRLLVL.

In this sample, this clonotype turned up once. The chain's CDR3 is CASSASLGHQGQESNIQYF. The CDR3 region has the DNA TGTGCCAGCAGCGCGAGCCTTGGCCATCAGGGGCAAGAATCCAACATTCAGTACTTC. The chain couples TRBV5-7 to TRBJ2-4; D is perhaps TRBD1 (6 bases). TRBV5-7 falls under the ORF class, with uncertain function. This CDR3 has 19 amino acids. The V gene lost 4 bases and the J gene lost 7 bases, with 30 bases spanning the gap.

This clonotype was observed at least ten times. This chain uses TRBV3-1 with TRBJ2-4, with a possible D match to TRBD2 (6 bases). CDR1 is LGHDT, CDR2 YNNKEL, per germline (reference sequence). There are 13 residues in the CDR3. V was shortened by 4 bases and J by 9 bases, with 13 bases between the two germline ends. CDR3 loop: CASSPQDGGIQYF. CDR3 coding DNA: TGTGCCAGCAGCCCCCAGGACGGGGGCATTCAGTACTTC.

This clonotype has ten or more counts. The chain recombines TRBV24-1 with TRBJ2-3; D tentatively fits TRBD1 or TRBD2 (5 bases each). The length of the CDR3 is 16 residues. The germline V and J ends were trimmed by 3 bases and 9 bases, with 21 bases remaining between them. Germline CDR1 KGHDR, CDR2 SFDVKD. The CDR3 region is CATSDPGGVGTVTQYF. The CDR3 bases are TGTGCCACCAGTGATCCCGGAGGCGTTGGGACGGTGACGCAGTATTTT.